The clone carrying this T cell receptor beta chain was seen many times. What it binds is unknown. The data stem from a study of neurological immune-mediated disorders. TCRdb re-analysed the 5' RACE reads in MiXCR, keeping a single row per CDR3 protein. The repertoire includes about 16,000 distinct CDR3 sequences, about 9% of them detected once, and about 46% sits in the top ten. Study-level points and caveats: The most TCR clonal expansion was seen in HTLV-1-associated myelopathy, whereas the least was seen in multiple sclerosis, below the level in healthy controls.

J was trimmed by 1 base and V by 1 base; bases with no gene match: 4. CDR1 and CDR2 (germline): DFQATT, SNEGSKA (reference sequence). This CDR3 has 15 amino acids. Sorted libraries were derived from approximately 1 million CD4+ or CD8+ T cells. The TCR originated in a man aged 50 to 59 in good health. The rearrangement uses TRBV20-1 and TRBJ2-5; the match to TRBD2 covers 9 bases. The sample was CD8+ T cells from blood. The CDR3 here is CSARVRTSAQETQYF. In nucleotides, the CDR3 is TGCAGTGCTAGAGTCCGGACTAGCGCCCAAGAGACCCAGTACTTC.